Following are 32 T cell receptor beta chains from one sample sequenced in a study of blood T cell repertoires in COVID-19. Clones were sequenced by immunoSEQ multiplex PCR, and TCRdb holds only the in-frame ones, with some missing. The sample includes 250,000 to 300,000 clones, around 85% of them seen just once. Sequencing was carried out using peripheral blood. The receptors were sampled from a woman aged 25 to 45 with COVID-19, enrolled during active disease.

The chain carries TRBV4-1 and TRBJ1-2; no firm D call. Germline CDR1 reads MGHRA; CDR2 reads YSYEKL. Trimming stripped 2 bases from V and 4 bases from J, with 11 bases between. The CDR3 length is 14 residues. The CDR3 bases are TGCGCCAGCAGCCAATGGGCCCCACCCTATGGCTACACCTTC. Residues: CASSQWAPPYGYTF.

The rearrangement links TRBV9 to TRBJ1-3; D call uncertain. The germline V gene has CDR1 SGDLS and CDR2 YYNGEE. This CDR3 comprises 15 residues. Deletions cut 1 base from V and 0 bases from J, with 8 bases between. CDR3 sequence: CASSVQDHSGNTIYF. The CDR3 DNA reads TGTGCCAGCAGCGTACAGGATCACTCTGGAAACACCATATATTTT.

This chain uses TRBV27 with TRBJ2-3; D is perhaps TRBD1 (6 bases). Trimming took 4 bases from V and 2 from J, leaving 13 bases between them. This CDR3 is built from 15 residues. Germline V gives CDR1 MNHEY, CDR2 SMNVEV (reference sequence). Here the CDR3 DNA reads TGTGCCAGCAGTTCCGAACAGGGTTTCACAGATACGCAGTATTTT. Protein: CASSSEQGFTDTQYF.

The sample holds one count of this clone. The V gene is TRBV7-2, the J gene TRBJ2-5, with TRBD2 matching over 10 bases. In germline, CDR1 is SGHTA, CDR2 FQGNSA. CDR3 size: 13 residues. Losses at the gene ends were 5 bases for V and 5 bases for J; bases not matched to a gene: 2. In DNA, the CDR3 is TGTGCCAGCAGCCGTAGCGGGGGGGAGACCCAGTACTTC. Its protein is CASSRSGGETQYF.

The chain carries TRBV28 and TRBJ1-5; D is uncertain. Germline assignment: CDR1 MDHEN and CDR2 SYDVKM. The CDR3 totals 15 residues. The V gene lost 2 bases and the J gene lost 2 bases, with 10 bases spanning the gap. CDR3 sequence reads: CASSLGGAGNQPQHF. The CDR3 DNA follows: TGTGCCAGCAGTTTAGGCGGAGCGGGCAATCAGCCCCAGCATTTT. The whole variable domain, filled in from reference TRBV28 and TRBJ1-5, reads DVKVTQSSRYLVKRTGEKVFLECVQDMDHENMFWYRQDPGLGLRLIYFSYDVKMKEKGDIPEGYSVSREKKERFSLILESASTNQTSMYLCASSLGGAGNQPQHFGDGTRLSIL.

This clone has only one observation. The chain links TRBV6-5 to TRBJ2-7; D uncertain. Germline assignment: CDR1 MNHEY and CDR2 SVGAGI. The CDR3 extends over 12 amino acids. The ends were cut back, 5 bases at V and 4 bases at J, with 9 bases in the middle. Written as DNA, the CDR3 is TGTGCCAGCAGTCAAACCGGGTACGAGCAGTACTTC. Protein sequence: CASSQTGYEQYF.

CDR3 sequence reads: CASSLYGGTNEKLFF. CDR3 bases: TGTGCCAGCAGCTTGTACGGGGGAACCAATGAAAAACTGTTTTTT. V usage is TRBV11-2 and J usage is TRBJ1-4, with D perhaps TRBD1 (5 bases). CDR1 SGHAT and CDR2 FQNNGV come from the germline V gene. The CDR3 runs 15 residues. The germline V and J ends were trimmed by 3 bases and 5 bases, with 13 bases remaining between them.

The sample holds a few counts of this clone. The chain joins TRBV6-4 to TRBJ1-5, with TRBD1 identical over 9 bases. The V gene end was trimmed by 6 bases and the J gene end by 4 bases; junction bases not matched to a gene: 4. In germline, CDR1 is MRHNA, CDR2 SNTAGT. This CDR3 comprises 14 residues. In DNA, the CDR3 is TGTGCCAGCAGACAGGGGGCGAGGAATCAGCCCCAGCATTTT. This translates into CASRQGARNQPQHF.

The chain joins TRBV5-4 to TRBJ2-1; the match to TRBD2 covers 11 bases. CDR1 SGHNT and CDR2 YYREEE come from the germline V gene (reference sequence). This CDR3 comprises 15 residues. Trimming cost V 4 bases and J 4 bases; bases outside gene matches: 4. The CDR3 DNA is TGTGCCAGCAGCGGTACTAGCGGGGGTTACAATGAGCAGTTCTTC. Residues: CASSGTSGGYNEQFF.

This clone was counted once. This chain links TRBV6-5 with TRBJ1-2; possible D gene TRBD1, 6 bases. This CDR3 is 12 amino acids long. Per the germline V gene, CDR1 is MNHEY and CDR2 is SVGAGI. V was pared by 6 bases and J by 7 bases, with 12 bases between. The CDR3 DNA is TGTGCCAGCAGCCCCCAGGGGAGTGGCTACACCTTC. Its protein product is CASSPQGSGYTF.

The chain recombines TRBV4-1 with TRBJ1-2; 9 positions match TRBD1. Germline V gene sequence: CDR1 MGHRA, CDR2 YSYEKL. V trimming: 3 bases; J trimming: 5 bases; junction bases outside the gene matches: 4. This CDR3 comprises 14 residues. DNA for the CDR3: TGCGCCAGCAGCCAGGTCGACAGGGGGTATGGCTACACCTTC. This sequence encodes CASSQVDRGYGYTF.

The CDR3: CASSLDRVGSYNEQFF. The CDR3 nucleotides are TGTGCCAGCAGCTTAGACAGGGTCGGGTCCTACAATGAGCAGTTCTTC. The J gene is TRBJ2-1, the V gene TRBV13; D is possibly TRBD1 (6 bases). Germline V lookup: CDR1 PRHDT, CDR2 FYEKMQ (reference sequence). The CDR3 length is 16 residues. Trimming removed 1 base at V and 1 base at J, with 11 bases between.

The rearrangement uses TRBV21-1 and TRBJ1-2. TRBV21-1 is assigned pseudogene status. CDR3 size: 15 residues. CDR3: CASSKGGTVSNGYTF. The CDR3 DNA is TGTGCCAGCAGCAAAGGAGGGACTGTTTCCAATGGCTACACCTTC.

The J gene is TRBJ1-5, the V gene TRBV27; D is undetermined. There are 14 residues in the CDR3. Trimming took 2 bases from V and 2 from J, leaving 7 bases between them. Germline CDR1 MNHEY, CDR2 SMNVEV (reference sequence). CDR3 nucleotide sequence: TGTGCCAGCAGTTTACTTGGGCGCAATCAGCCCCAGCATTTT. This sequence encodes CASSLLGRNQPQHF.

J is TRBJ1-6 and V is TRBV18; a possible D gene is TRBD1 (5 bases). Trimming shortened V by 2 bases and J by 5 bases, and 10 bases separated the two germline ends. Germline V gene lookup returns CDR1 KGHSH and CDR2 LQKENI. The CDR3 contains 15 residues. CDR3 DNA sequence: TGTGCCAGCTCACCATTATCCAGGGATAATTCACCCCTCCACTTT. Amino acid sequence: CASSPLSRDNSPLHF.

The chain joins TRBV5-1 to TRBJ2-6; 9 bases align to TRBD2. The CDR3 spans 17 residues. Germline CDR1 SGHRS, CDR2 YFSETQ. With 0 bases clipped from V and 0 bases from J, the junction kept 1 base outside the gene matches. The CDR3 DNA is TGCGCCAGCAGCTTGGTGACTAGCGGCTCTGGGGCCAACGTCCTGACTTTC. This gives the protein CASSLVTSGSGANVLTF.

The chain links TRBV4-1 to TRBJ1-2; D gene ambiguous. V was cut by 0 bases and J by 1 base, with 12 bases left in between. Germline CDR1 MGHRA, CDR2 YSYEKL. This CDR3 has 16 amino acids. The CDR3 spells CASSQDGPGDNYGYTF. In DNA, the CDR3 is TGCGCCAGCAGCCAAGATGGCCCCGGGGATAACTATGGCTACACCTTC.

The chain joins TRBV7-9 to TRBJ2-3; a possible D gene is TRBD1 (6 bases). V was cut by 3 bases and J by 4 bases, with 14 bases left in between. The CDR3 is 15 residues long. Germline CDR1 and CDR2: SEHNR and FQNEAQ (reference sequence). Here the CDR3 reads CASSFWGPSADTQYF. The CDR3 bases are TGTGCCAGCAGCTTCTGGGGGCCAAGCGCAGATACGCAGTATTTT.

V and J are TRBV2 and TRBJ1-2, with D maybe TRBD1 (5 bases). CDR1 is SNHLY and CDR2 is FYNNEI in the germline V gene. This CDR3 comprises 13 residues. V dropped 7 bases and J dropped 0 bases, with 9 bases sitting between them. For the CDR3, the DNA is TGTGCCAGCAAAGGGGCCTCTAACTATGGCTACACCTTC. Translating gives CASKGASNYGYTF.

The rearrangement uses TRBV19 and TRBJ1-1, with a tentative D call TRBD1 (6 bases). CDR3 length equals 14 residues. Trimming took 3 bases from V and 0 from J, leaving 8 bases between them. Germline V CDR1 and CDR2: LNHDA, SQIVND (reference sequence). The CDR3 loop reads CASSMGAVNTEAFF. Here the CDR3 DNA reads TGTGCCAGTAGTATGGGGGCCGTGAACACTGAAGCTTTCTTT.

The CDR3 spells CASSRDTSSYEQYF. The CDR3 bases are TGTGCCAGCAGTCGCGATACGAGCTCCTACGAGCAGTACTTC. The chain employs TRBV6-2 or TRBV6-3 and TRBJ2-7; D remains unclear. This CDR3 is 14 amino acids long. V was cut by 5 bases and J by 0 bases, with 11 bases left in between. CDR1 is MNHEY and CDR2 is SVGEGT in the germline V gene.

The chain couples TRBV5-1 to TRBJ2-5; D gene ambiguous. The germline V gene has CDR1 SGHRS and CDR2 YFSETQ. V gave up 6 bases and J gave up 5 bases, with 11 bases separating them. CDR3 length equals 12 residues. CDR3 sequence: CASTGSSETQYF. CDR3 sequence (DNA): TGCGCCAGCACGGGTTCGTCTGAGACCCAGTACTTC.

The V gene is TRBV18, the J gene TRBJ1-5; 7 bases are shared with TRBD1. The ends lost 3 bases at V and 7 bases at J; junction bases unmatched: 6. Germline lookup yields CDR1 KGHSH and CDR2 LQKENI. The CDR3 spans 14 residues. In DNA form, the CDR3 reads TGTGCCAGCTCACCCGTGCAGGGGGTGCAGCCCCAGCATTTT. This sequence encodes CASSPVQGVQPQHF.

The chain couples TRBV4-1 to TRBJ2-3; 7 bases line up with TRBD1. The germline V gene has CDR1 MGHRA and CDR2 YSYEKL. CDR3 length: 18 residues. Trimming at V came to 0 bases and at J to 0 bases, leaving 9 bases not matched to a gene. CDR3 coding DNA: TGCGCCAGCAGCCAAGATACACAGGGGACGTACAGCACAGATACGCAGTATTTT. The encoded protein is CASSQDTQGTYSTDTQYF.

This chain joins TRBV5-1 and TRBJ1-2; 12 nucleotides match TRBD1. The germline CDR1 and CDR2 sequences are SGHRS and YFSETQ. V lost 4 bases, J lost 3 bases, and 7 bases stayed unmatched. This CDR3 comprises 16 residues. The CDR3, as DNA: TGCGCCAGCAGCGTGGGACAGGGGGCTCTTCACTATGGCTACACCTTC. It encodes CASSVGQGALHYGYTF.

V gene TRBV18 combines with J gene TRBJ2-1; D call uncertain. Germline assignment: CDR1 KGHSH and CDR2 LQKENI. Between the trimmed V and J ends, which lost 0 bases and 8 bases, there was a span of 5 bases. CDR3 length: 12 residues. The CDR3, as DNA: TGTGCCAGCTCACCACCTAGTCATGAGCAGTTCTTC. Translation: CASSPPSHEQFF.

The J gene is TRBJ2-3, the V gene TRBV21-1; the D call in the table, TRBD1, was not verified against the DNA. TRBV21-1 is recorded as a pseudogene. The CDR3 sequence is 14 residues long. CDR3 sequence: CAGQGKRGTDTQYF. As DNA, the CDR3 is TGTGCCGGACAGGGGAAGAGAGGCACAGATACGCAGTATTTT.

The gene calls are TRBV10-3 and TRBJ2-6, with TRBD2 identical over 12 bases. This CDR3 has 19 amino acids. With V trimmed by 8 bases and J by 0 bases, 11 bases remained unmatched. CDR1 is ENHRY and CDR2 is SYGVKD in the germline V gene. DNA for the CDR3: TGTGCCATCGGGAGGCTAGCGGGGGGGTCCGCCTCTGGGGCCAACGTCCTGACTTTC. It translates to CAIGRLAGGSASGANVLTF.

This sequence joins TRBV6-5 and TRBJ1-2, with 7 bases that match TRBD1. Germline values: CDR1 MNHEY, CDR2 SVGAGI. V lost 2 bases to trimming and J lost 2 bases; unmatched junction nucleotides: 8. The CDR3 covers 16 residues. The DNA of the CDR3 is TGTGCCAGCAGTTACGGTGAGACAGGGTGGAACTATGGCTACACCTTC. It is translated as CASSYGETGWNYGYTF.

A remark on this clone: Mismatch with germline at one junction end may stem from a read error. The chain has TRBV7-9 and TRBJ1-1; D gene ambiguous. In germline, CDR1 is SEHNR, CDR2 FQNEAQ (reference sequence). The CDR3 covers 13 residues. The DNA of the CDR3 is TGTGCCAGCAGCTTAGCGTACGACACCGAAGCTTTCTTT. Translating it yields CASSLAYDTEAFF.

V usage is TRBV5-1 and J usage is TRBJ1-2; possible D gene TRBD1, 5 bases. V shed 7 bases and J shed 6 bases, with 22 bases lying between them. The germline gives CDR1 SGHRS, CDR2 YFSETQ. The CDR3 length is 15 residues. The CDR3 sequence: CASSPSVGVGNGYTF. CDR3 DNA sequence: TGCGCCAGCTCCCCCTCAGTAGGGGTTGGGAATGGCTACACCTTC. The whole variable domain, remainder taken from reference TRBV5-1 and TRBJ1-2, is KAGVTQTPRYLIKTRGQQVTLSCSPISGHRSVSWYQQTPGQGLQFLFEYFSETQRNKGNFPGRFSGRQFSNSRSEMNVSTLELGDSALYLCASSPSVGVGNGYTFGSGTRLTVV.

A few counts support this clone. The chain recombines TRBV12-5 with TRBJ1-6, with no clear D. Germline CDR1 LGHNT, CDR2 FRNRAP. The length of the CDR3 is 10 residues. V was clipped by 6 bases and J by 10 bases, with 4 bases between them. CDR3 nucleotides: TGTGCTAGTGGCGGGTCACCCCTCCACTTT. Translation gives CASGGSPLHF.